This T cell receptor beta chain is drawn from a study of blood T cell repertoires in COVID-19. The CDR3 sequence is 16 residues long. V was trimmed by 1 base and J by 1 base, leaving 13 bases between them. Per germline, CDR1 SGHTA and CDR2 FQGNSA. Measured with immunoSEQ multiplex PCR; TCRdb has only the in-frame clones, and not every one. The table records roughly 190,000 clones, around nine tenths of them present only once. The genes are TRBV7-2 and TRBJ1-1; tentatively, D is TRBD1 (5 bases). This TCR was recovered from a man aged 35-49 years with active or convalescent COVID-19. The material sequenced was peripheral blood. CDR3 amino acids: CASSLGQLLRNTEAFF. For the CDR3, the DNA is TGTGCCAGCAGCTTAGGACAGTTGCTCCGGAACACTGAAGCTTTCTTT.